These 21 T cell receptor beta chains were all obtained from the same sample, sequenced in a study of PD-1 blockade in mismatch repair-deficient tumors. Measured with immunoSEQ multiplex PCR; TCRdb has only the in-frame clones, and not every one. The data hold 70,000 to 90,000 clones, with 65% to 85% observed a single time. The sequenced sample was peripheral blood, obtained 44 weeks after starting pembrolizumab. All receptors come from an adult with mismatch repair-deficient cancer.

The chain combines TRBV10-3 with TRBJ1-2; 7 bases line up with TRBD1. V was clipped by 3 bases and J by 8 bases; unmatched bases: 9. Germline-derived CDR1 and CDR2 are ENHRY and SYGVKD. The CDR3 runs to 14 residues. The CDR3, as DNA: TGTGCCATCAGTGAAGACCGACAGGGTCTGGGCTACACCTTC. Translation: CAISEDRQGLGYTF.

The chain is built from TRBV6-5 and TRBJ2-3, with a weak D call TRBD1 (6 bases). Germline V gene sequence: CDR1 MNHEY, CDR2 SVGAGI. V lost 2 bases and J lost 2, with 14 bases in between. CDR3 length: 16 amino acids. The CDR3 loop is CASSYVFRGHTDTQYF. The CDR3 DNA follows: TGTGCCAGCAGTTACGTTTTCCGGGGACACACAGATACGCAGTATTTT.

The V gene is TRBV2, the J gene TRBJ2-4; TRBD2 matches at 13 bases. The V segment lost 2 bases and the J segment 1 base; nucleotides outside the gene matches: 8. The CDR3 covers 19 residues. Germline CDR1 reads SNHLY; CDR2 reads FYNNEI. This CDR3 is CASSEQLAGGPRAKNIQYF. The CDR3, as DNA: TGTGCCAGCAGTGAACAACTAGCGGGAGGGCCAAGGGCCAAAAACATTCAGTACTTC.

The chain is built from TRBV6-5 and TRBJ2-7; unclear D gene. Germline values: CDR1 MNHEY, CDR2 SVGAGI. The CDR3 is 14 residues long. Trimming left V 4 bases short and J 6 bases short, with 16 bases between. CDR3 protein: CASSSQKVTSEQYF. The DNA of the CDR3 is TGTGCCAGCAGTTCCCAAAAGGTAACCAGCGAGCAGTACTTC.

The CDR3 nucleotides read TGTGCCAGCAGTGACTGGGCCGGAGGGGAAAAACTGTTTTTT. This sequence encodes CASSDWAGGEKLFF. This sequence joins TRBV25-1 and TRBJ1-4, with D unclear. The CDR3 totals 14 residues. V lost 3 bases, J lost 8 bases, and 13 bases lay in between. Germline loops: CDR1 MGHDK, CDR2 SYGVNS.

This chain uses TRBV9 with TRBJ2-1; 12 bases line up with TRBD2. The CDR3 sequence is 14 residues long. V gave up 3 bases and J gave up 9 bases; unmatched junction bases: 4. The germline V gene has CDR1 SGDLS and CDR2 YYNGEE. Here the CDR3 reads CASSATSGSSEQFF. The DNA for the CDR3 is TGTGCCAGCAGCGCGACTAGCGGGAGTAGTGAGCAGTTCTTC.

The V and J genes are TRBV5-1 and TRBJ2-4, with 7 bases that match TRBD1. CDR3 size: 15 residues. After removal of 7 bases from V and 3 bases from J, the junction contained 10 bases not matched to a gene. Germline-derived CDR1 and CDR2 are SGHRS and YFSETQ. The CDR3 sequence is CASSHRGLIKNIQYF. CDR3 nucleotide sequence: TGCGCCAGCTCACACAGGGGCCTAATCAAAAACATTCAGTACTTC.

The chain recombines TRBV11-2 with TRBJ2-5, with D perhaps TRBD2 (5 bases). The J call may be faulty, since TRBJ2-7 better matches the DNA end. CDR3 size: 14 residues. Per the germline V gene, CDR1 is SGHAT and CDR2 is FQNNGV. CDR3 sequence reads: CASSPTRGTYEQYF. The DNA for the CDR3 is TGTGCCAGCAGCCCCACTCGGGGTACCTACGAGCAGTACTTC.

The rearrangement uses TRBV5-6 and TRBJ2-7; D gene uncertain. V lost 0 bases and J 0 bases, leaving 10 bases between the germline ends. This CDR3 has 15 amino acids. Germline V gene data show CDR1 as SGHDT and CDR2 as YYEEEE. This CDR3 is CASSLGVKTSYEQYF. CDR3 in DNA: TGTGCCAGCAGCTTGGGTGTAAAGACCTCCTACGAGCAGTACTTC.

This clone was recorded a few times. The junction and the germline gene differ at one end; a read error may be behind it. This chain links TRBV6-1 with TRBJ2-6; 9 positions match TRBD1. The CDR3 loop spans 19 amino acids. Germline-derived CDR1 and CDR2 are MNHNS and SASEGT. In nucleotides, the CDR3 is TGTGCCAGCACTGAACGAGGGACAGGGATACCCGCTGGGGCCAACGTCCTGACTTTC. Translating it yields CASTERGTGIPAGANVLTF.

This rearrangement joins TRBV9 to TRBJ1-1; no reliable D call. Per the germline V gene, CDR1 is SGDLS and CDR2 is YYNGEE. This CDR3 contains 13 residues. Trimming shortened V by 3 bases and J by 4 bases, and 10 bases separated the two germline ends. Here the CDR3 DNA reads TGTGCCAGCAGCGAGGGCCCCGTCACTGAAGCTTTCTTT. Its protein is CASSEGPVTEAFF.

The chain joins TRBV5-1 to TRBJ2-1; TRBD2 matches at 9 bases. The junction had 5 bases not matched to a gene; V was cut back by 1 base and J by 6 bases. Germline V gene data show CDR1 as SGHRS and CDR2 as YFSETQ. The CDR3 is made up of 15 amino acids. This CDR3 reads CASSLLAGTGNEQFF. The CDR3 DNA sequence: TGCGCCAGCAGCTTGCTAGCGGGAACGGGCAATGAGCAGTTCTTC.

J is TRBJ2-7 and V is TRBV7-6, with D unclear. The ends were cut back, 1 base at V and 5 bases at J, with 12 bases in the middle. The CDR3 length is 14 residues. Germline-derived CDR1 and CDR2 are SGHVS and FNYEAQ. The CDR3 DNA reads TGTGCCAGCAGCTTAGTTTTAGCAGGTGACGAGCAGTACTTC. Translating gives CASSLVLAGDEQYF.

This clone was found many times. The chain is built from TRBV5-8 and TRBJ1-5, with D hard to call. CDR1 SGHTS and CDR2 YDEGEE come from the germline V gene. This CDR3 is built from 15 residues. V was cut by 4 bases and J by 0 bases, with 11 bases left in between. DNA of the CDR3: TGTGCCAGCAGCCGGATACCCAATAGCAATCAGCCCCAGCATTTT. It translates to CASSRIPNSNQPQHF.

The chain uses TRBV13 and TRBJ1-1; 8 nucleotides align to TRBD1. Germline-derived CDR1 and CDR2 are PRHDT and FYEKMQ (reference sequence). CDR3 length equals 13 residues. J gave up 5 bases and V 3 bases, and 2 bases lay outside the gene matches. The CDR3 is CASSFRDRTEAFF. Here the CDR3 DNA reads TGTGCCAGCAGCTTCCGGGACAGGACTGAAGCTTTCTTT. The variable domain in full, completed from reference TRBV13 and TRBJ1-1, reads AAGVIQSPRHLIKEKRETATLKCYPIPRHDTVYWYQQGPGQDPQFLISFYEKMQSDKGSIPDRFSAQQFSDYHSELNMSSLELGDSALYFCASSFRDRTEAFFGQGTRLTVV.

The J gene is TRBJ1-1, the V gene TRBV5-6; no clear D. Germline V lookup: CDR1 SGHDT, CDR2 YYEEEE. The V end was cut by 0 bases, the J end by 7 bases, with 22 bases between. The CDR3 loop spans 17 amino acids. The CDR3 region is CASSLAAALSESNEAFF. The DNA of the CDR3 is TGTGCCAGCAGCTTGGCCGCGGCCCTTTCTGAATCCAATGAAGCTTTCTTT.

The CDR3 loop reads CASSLAGQGETQYF. DNA of the CDR3: TGCGCCAGCAGCCTGGCGGGACAGGGAGAGACCCAGTACTTC. The chain uses TRBV5-1 and TRBJ2-5; 9 nucleotides match TRBD1. Germline V gene lookup returns CDR1 SGHRS and CDR2 YFSETQ. CDR3 length: 14 amino acids. Trimming cost V 4 bases and J 4 bases; bases outside gene matches: 5.

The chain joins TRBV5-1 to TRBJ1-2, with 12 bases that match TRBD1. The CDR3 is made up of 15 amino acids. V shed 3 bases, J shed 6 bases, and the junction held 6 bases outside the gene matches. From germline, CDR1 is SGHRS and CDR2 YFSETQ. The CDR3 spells CASSSGQGAHHGYTF. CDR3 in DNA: TGCGCCAGCAGCTCGGGACAGGGGGCGCATCATGGCTACACCTTC. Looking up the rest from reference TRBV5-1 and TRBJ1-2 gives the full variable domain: KAGVTQTPRYLIKTRGQQVTLSCSPISGHRSVSWYQQTPGQGLQFLFEYFSETQRNKGNFPGRFSGRQFSNSRSEMNVSTLELGDSALYLCASSSGQGAHHGYTFGSGTRLTVV.

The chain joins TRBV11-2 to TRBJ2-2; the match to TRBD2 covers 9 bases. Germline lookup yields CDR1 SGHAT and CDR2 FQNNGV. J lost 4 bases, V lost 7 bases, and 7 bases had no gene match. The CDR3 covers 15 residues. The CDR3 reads CASTPLAGFTGELFF. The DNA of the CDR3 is TGTGCCAGCACCCCGCTAGCGGGATTCACCGGGGAGCTGTTTTTT. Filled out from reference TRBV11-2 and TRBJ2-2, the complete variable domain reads EAGVAQSPRYKIIEKRQSVAFWCNPISGHATLYWYQQILGQGPKLLIQFQNNGVVDDSQLPKDRFSAERLKGVDSTLKIQPAKLEDSAVYLCASTPLAGFTGELFFGEGSRLTVL.

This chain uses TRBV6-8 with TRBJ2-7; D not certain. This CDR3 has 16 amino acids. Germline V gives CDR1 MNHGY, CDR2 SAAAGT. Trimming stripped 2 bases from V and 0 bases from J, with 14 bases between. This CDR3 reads CASSYPKSSDSYEQYF. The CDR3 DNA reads TGTGCCAGCAGTTACCCAAAGAGCAGTGACTCCTACGAGCAGTACTTC.

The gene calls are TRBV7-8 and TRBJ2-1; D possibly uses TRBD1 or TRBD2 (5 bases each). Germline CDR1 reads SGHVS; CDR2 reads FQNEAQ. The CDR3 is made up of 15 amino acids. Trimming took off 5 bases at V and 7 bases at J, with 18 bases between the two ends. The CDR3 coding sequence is TGTGCCAGCAGCCCGACCGGGACGGGGTGGAATGAGCAGTTCTTC. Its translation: CASSPTGTGWNEQFF.